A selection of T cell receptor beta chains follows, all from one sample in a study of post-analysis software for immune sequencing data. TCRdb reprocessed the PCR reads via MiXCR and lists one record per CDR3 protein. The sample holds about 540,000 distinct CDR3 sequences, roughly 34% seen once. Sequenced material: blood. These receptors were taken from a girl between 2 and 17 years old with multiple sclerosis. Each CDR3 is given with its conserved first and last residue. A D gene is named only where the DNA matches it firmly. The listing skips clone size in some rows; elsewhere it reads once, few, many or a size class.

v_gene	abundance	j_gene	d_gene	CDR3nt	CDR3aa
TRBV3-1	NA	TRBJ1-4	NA	TGTGCCAGCAGCCAGGGGGGGACAACTAATGAAAAACTGTTTTTT	CASSQGGTTNEKLFF
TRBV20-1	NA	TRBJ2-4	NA	TGCAGTGCCCAAAGGGGGAGGACTATTGACAAAAACATTCAGTACTTC	CSAQRGRTIDKNIQYF
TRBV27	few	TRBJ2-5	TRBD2	TGTGCCAGCAGTCCGGGCCGTCTAGCGGGGGCAGAGACCCAGTACTTC	CASSPGRLAGAETQYF
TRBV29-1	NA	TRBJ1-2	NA	TGCAGCGTTGTTTCCGGGTCCGGCTACACCTTC	CSVVSGSGYTF
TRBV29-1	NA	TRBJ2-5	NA	TGCAGCGCCATGGGTCAGGAAGAGACCCAGTACTTC	CSAMGQEETQYF
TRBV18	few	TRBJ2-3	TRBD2	TGTGCCAGCTCACCATCCCTGGAGCGGGAAAGCACAGATACGCAGTATTTT	CASSPSLERESTDTQYF
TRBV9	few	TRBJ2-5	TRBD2	TGTGCCAGCAGGGCCCCATCTGGACTAGACGGAGAGACCCAGTACTTC	CASRAPSGLDGETQYF
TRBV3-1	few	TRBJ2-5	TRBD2	TGTGCCAGCAGCCAAGTGGGGCTAGCGGGGAAAGAGACCCAGTACTTC	CASSQVGLAGKETQYF
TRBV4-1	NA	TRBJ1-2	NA	TGCGCCAGCAGCCAAGAAACCGGGAATCTGGGGCTGGGCTACACCTTC	CASSQETGNLGLGYTF
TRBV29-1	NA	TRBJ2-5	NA	TGCAGCGTTGGGGACCCTTTTGGGACCCAGTACTTC	CSVGDPFGTQYF
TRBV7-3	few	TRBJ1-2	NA	TGTGCCAGCAGCCCTTCACCAGGGTTTCACTATGGCTACACCTTC	CASSPSPGFHYGYTF
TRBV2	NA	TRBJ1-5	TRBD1	TGTGCCAGCAGCGGGACAGGGGGCGGTGGCAATCAGCCCCAGCATTTT	CASSGTGGGGNQPQHF
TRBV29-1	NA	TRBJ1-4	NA	TGCAGCGTTGACGGAGCAACTAATGAAAAACTGTTTTTT	CSVDGATNEKLFF
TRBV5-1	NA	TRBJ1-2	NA	TGCGCCAACAGCATAAAGCCCGGGACACCAGGCAATGGCTACACCTTC	CANSIKPGTPGNGYTF
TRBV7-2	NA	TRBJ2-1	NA	TGTGCCAGCAGCACCGGGGTCCGCCTGAGTGAGCAGTTCTTC	CASSTGVRLSEQFF
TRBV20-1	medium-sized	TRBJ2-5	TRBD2	TGCAGTGCTAGAGCTCTTAGCGGGGGACCTCAAGAGACCCAGTACTTC	CSARALSGGPQETQYF
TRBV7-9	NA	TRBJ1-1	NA	TGTGCCAGCAGCTTAGACGCGTACACTGAAGCTTTCTTT	CASSLDAYTEAFF
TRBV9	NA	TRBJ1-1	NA	TGTGCCAGCAGCGTAGTCGGCAGAGGGAACACTGAAGCTTTCTTT	CASSVVGRGNTEAFF
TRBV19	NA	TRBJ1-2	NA	TGTGCCAGTAGTCATACAGCACGAGCTAACTATGGCTACACCTTC	CASSHTARANYGYTF
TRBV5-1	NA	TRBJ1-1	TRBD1	TGCGCCAGCAGCGCACTCAGGGGGCGGGCTACTGAAGCTTTCTTT	CASSALRGRATEAFF
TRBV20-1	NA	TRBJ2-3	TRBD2	TGCAGTGCTACCGGGACTAGCGGGGCTAGCACAGATACGCAGTATTTT	CSATGTSGASTDTQYF
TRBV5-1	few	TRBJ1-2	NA	TGCGCCAGCAGCTTGGAAGGGGGTAGCAGCGGCTACACCTTC	CASSLEGGSSGYTF
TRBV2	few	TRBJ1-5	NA	TGTGCCAGCATGTACGACAGCCTCGGTCAGCCCCAGCATTTT	CASMYDSLGQPQHF
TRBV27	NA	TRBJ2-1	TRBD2	TGTGCCAGCACCGCAGCGGGGGGGCTGTACAATGAGCAGTTCTTC	CASTAAGGLYNEQFF
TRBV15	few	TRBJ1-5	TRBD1	TGTGCCACCAGCAGGGACAGGGCGGGTCAGCCCCAGCATTTT	CATSRDRAGQPQHF
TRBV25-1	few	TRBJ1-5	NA	TGTGCCAGCAGTGAATCCCGGGGAAATAGCAATCAGCCCCAGCATTTT	CASSESRGNSNQPQHF
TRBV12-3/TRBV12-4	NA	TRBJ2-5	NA	TGTGCCAGCAAAATTCTGGCACACCAAGAGACCCAGTACTTC	CASKILAHQETQYF
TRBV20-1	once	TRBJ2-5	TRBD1	TGCAGTGCTGCACAGGGGCGAGGGACCCAGTACTTC	CSAAQGRGTQYF
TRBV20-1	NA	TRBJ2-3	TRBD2	TGCAGTGCTGTATTTTTCAGCGGGGGTCCCACAGATACGCAGTATTTT	CSAVFFSGGPTDTQYF
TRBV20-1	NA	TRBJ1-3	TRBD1	TGCAGTGCTAGTCCTACAGGGGCGGTTGGAAACACCATATATTTT	CSASPTGAVGNTIYF
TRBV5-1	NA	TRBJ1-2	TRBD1	TGCGCCAGCAGCCCTAGGACAGGGGCTAACTATGGCTACACCTTC	CASSPRTGANYGYTF
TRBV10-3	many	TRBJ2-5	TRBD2	TGTGCCATCAGGGCGAGCGGGGGGAACCAAGAGACCCAGTACTTC	CAIRASGGNQETQYF
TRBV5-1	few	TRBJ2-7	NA	TGCGCCAGCAGCTTTAGTATCACCTACGAGCAGTACTTC	CASSFSITYEQYF
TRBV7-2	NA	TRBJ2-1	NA	TGTGCCAGCAGCCATTTAGCCATCGTCAACAATGAGCAGTTCTTC	CASSHLAIVNNEQFF
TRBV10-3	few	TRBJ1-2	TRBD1	TGTGCCATCAGGCTCGGGACAGGGGGTCCCCCGCACTATGGCTACACCTTC	CAIRLGTGGPPHYGYTF
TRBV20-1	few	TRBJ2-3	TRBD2	TGCAGTGCCGGGGGGGCGGGCACAGATACGCAGTATTTT	CSAGGAGTDTQYF
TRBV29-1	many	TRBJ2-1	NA	TGCAGCGTTGCCAAGGGAACGGGTTACAATGAGCAGTTCTTC	CSVAKGTGYNEQFF
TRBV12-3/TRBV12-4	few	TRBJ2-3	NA	TGTGCCAGCAGTTTAACCCACAGCACTGATACGCAGTATTTT	CASSLTHSTDTQYF
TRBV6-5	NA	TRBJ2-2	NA	TGTGCCAGCAGTCACAGGGAGAACACCGGGGAGCTGTTTTTT	CASSHRENTGELFF
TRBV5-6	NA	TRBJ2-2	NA	TGTGCCAGCAGCCTAGAACTAGCGAACACCGGGGAGCTGTTTTTT	CASSLELANTGELFF
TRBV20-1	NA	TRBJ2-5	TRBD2	TGCAGTGCTAACCCACTAGCGGAAAGGCAAGAGACCCAGTACTTC	CSANPLAERQETQYF
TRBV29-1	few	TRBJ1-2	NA	TGCAGCGTTGAAGAGGAATTGGACGGCCCTAACTATGGCTACACCTTC	CSVEEELDGPNYGYTF
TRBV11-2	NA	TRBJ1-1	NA	TGTGCCAGCAGCTTTACGGGACACATAAACACTGAAGCTTTCTTT	CASSFTGHINTEAFF
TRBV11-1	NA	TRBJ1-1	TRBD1	TGTGCCAGCAGCTTAAGGGGGCGGCAGACTGAAGCTTTCTTT	CASSLRGRQTEAFF
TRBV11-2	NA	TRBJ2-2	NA	TGTGCCAGCAGCCCGTCTTGGGGGCAGGCGGCGCCGAACACCGGGGAGCTGTTTTTT	CASSPSWGQAAPNTGELFF
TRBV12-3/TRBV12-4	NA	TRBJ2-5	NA	TGTGCCAGCAGTACCCAAATCCAAGAGACCCAGTACTTC	CASSTQIQETQYF